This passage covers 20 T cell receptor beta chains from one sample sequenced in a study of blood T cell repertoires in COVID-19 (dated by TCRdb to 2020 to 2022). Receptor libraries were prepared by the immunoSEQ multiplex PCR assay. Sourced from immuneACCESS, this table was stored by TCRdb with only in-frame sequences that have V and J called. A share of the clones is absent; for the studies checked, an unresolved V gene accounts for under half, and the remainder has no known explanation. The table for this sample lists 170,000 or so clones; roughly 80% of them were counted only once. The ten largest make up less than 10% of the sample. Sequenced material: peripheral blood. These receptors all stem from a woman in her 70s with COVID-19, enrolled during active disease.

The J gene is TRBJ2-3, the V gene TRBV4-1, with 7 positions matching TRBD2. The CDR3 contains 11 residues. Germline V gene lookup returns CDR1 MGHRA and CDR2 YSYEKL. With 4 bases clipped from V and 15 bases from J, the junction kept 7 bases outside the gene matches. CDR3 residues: CASSRGLVYYF. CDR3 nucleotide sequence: TGCGCCAGCAGCCGCGGACTAGTCTACTATTTT.

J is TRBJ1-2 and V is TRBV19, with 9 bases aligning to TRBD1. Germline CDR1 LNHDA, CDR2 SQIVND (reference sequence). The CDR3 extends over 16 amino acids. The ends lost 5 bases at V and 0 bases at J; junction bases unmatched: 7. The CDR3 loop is CASSFRTGDTNYGYTF. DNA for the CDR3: TGTGCCAGTAGTTTCAGGACAGGGGATACTAACTATGGCTACACCTTC.

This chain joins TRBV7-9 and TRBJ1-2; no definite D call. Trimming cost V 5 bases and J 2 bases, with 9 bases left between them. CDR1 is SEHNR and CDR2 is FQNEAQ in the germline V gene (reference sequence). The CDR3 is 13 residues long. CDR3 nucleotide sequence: TGTGCCAGCAGCAATGGACTAAACTATGGCTACACCTTC. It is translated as CASSNGLNYGYTF.

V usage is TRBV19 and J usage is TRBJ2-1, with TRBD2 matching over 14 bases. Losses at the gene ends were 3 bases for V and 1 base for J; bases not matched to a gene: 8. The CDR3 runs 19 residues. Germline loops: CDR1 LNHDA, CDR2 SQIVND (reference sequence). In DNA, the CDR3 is TGTGCCAGTAGTATCTTGGGGACTAGCGGGAGCCCATCCTACAATGAGCAGTTCTTC. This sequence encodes CASSILGTSGSPSYNEQFF.

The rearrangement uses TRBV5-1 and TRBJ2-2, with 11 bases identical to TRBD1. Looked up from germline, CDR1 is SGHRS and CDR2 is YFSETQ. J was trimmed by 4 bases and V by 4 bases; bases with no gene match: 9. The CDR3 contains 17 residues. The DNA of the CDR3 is TGCGCCAGCAGCCACTCAGGACAGGGGGCGCGCACCGGGGAGCTGTTTTTT. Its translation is CASSHSGQGARTGELFF. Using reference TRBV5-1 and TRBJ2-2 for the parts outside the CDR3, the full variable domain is KAGVTQTPRYLIKTRGQQVTLSCSPISGHRSVSWYQQTPGQGLQFLFEYFSETQRNKGNFPGRFSGRQFSNSRSEMNVSTLELGDSALYLCASSHSGQGARTGELFFGEGSRLTVL.

The CDR3 sequence is CASRTSGTSTDTQYF. The CDR3 DNA reads TGTGCCAGCAGGACTAGCGGGACTAGCACAGATACGCAGTATTTT. J is TRBJ2-3 and V is TRBV28, with 11 bases aligning to TRBD2. J lost 0 bases, V lost 6 bases, and 2 bases had no gene match. This CDR3 is built from 15 residues. The V gene's germline CDR1 is MDHEN and CDR2 SYDVKM. Combining the CDR3 with reference TRBV28 and TRBJ2-3 gives the whole variable domain DVKVTQSSRYLVKRTGEKVFLECVQDMDHENMFWYRQDPGLGLRLIYFSYDVKMKEKGDIPEGYSVSREKKERFSLILESASTNQTSMYLCASRTSGTSTDTQYFGPGTRLTVL.

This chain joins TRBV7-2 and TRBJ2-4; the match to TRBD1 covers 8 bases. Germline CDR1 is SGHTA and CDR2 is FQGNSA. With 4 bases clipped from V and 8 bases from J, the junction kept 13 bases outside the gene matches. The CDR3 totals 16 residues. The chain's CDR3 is CASSSNNPGTGDIQYF. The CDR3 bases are TGTGCCAGCAGCTCGAATAATCCAGGGACAGGAGACATTCAGTACTTC.

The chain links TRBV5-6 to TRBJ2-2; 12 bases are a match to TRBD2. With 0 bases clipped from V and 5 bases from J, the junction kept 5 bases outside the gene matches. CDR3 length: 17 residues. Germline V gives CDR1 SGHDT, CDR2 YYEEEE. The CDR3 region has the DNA TGTGCCAGCAGCTTGGACGGACTAGCGGGATGGACCGGGGAGCTGTTTTTT. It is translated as CASSLDGLAGWTGELFF.

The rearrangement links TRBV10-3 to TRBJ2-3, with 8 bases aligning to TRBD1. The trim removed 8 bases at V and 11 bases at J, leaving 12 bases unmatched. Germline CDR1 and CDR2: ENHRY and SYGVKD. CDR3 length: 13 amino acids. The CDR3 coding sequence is TGTGCCATCGACCGGGACAGGCAAAGAGGGCAGTATTTT. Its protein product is CAIDRDRQRGQYF.

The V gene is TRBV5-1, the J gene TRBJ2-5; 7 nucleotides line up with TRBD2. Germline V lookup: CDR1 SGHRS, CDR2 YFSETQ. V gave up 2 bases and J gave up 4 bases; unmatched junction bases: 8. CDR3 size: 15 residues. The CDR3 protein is CASSFEGGRGETQYF. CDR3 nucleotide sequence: TGCGCCAGCAGCTTCGAGGGAGGGCGGGGAGAGACCCAGTACTTC.

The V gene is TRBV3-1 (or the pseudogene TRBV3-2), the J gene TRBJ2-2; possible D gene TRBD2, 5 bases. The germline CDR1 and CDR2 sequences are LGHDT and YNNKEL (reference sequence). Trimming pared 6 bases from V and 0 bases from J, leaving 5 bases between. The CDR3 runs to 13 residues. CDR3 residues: CASRTTNTGELFF. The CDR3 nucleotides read TGTGCCAGCAGGACTACGAACACCGGGGAGCTGTTTTTT.

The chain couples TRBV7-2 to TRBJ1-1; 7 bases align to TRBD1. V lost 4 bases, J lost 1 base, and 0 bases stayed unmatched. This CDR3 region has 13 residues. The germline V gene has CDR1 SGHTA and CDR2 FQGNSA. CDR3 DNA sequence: TGTGCCAGCAGCTGGACAGGGAACACTGAAGCTTTCTTT. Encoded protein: CASSWTGNTEAFF.

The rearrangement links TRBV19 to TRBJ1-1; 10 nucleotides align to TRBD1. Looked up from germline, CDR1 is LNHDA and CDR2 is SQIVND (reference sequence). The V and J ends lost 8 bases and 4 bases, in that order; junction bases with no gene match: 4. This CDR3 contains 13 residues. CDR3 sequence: CASRTGGFTEAFF. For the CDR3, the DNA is TGTGCCAGTCGGACAGGGGGATTCACTGAAGCTTTCTTT.

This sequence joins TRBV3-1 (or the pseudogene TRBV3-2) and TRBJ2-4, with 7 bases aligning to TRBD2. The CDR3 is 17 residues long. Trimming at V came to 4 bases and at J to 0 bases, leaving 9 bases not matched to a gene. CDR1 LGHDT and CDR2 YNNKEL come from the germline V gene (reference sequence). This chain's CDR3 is CASSLRTGGLAKNIQYF. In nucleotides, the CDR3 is TGTGCCAGCAGCCTTAGGACGGGAGGTCTAGCCAAAAACATTCAGTACTTC.

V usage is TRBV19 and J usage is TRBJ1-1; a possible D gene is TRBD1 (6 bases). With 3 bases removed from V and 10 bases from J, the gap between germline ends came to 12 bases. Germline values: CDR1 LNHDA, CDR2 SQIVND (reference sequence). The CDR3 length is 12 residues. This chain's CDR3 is CASSMRGGAAFF. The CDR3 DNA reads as TGTGCCAGTAGTATGAGGGGGGGAGCAGCTTTCTTT. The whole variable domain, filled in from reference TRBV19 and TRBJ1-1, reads DGGITQSPKYLFRKEGQNVTLSCEQNLNHDAMYWYRQDPGQGLRLIYYSQIVNDFQKGDIAEGYSVSREKKESFPLTVTSAQKNPTAFYLCASSMRGGAAFFGQGTRLTVV.

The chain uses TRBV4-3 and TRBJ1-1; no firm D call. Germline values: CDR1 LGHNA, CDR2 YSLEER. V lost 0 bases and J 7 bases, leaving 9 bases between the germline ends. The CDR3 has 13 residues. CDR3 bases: TGCGCCAGCAGCCAAGATTTAGGAGGTGAAGCTTTCTTT. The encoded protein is CASSQDLGGEAFF.

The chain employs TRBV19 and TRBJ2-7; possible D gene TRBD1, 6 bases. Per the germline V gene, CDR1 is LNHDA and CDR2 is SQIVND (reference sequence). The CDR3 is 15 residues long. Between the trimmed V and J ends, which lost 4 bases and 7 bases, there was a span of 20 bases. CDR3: CASSRATQGTGEQYF. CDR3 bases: TGTGCCAGTAGTAGGGCGACGCAGGGTACAGGGGAGCAGTACTTC.

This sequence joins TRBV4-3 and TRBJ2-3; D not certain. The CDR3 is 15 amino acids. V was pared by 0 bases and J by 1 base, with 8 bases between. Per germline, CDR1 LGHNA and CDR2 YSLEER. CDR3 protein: CASSQDQAGTDTQYF. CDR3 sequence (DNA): TGCGCCAGCAGCCAAGACCAGGCCGGCACAGATACGCAGTATTTT.

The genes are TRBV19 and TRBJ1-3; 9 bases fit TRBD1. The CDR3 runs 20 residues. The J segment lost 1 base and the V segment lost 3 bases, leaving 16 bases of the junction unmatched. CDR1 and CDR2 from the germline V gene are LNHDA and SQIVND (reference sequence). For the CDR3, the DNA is TGTGCCAGTAGTATCGAGCCGGGACAGGGAGTGGTGGAATCTGGAAACACCATATATTTT. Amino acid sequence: CASSIEPGQGVVESGNTIYF. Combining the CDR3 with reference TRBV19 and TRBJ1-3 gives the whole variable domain DGGITQSPKYLFRKEGQNVTLSCEQNLNHDAMYWYRQDPGQGLRLIYYSQIVNDFQKGDIAEGYSVSREKKESFPLTVTSAQKNPTAFYLCASSIEPGQGVVESGNTIYFGEGSWLTVV.

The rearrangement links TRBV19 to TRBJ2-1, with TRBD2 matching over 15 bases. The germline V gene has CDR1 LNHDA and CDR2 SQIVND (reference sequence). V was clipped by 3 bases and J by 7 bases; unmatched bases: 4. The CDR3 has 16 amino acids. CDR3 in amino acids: CASSMGLAGGSNEQFF. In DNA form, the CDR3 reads TGTGCCAGTAGTATGGGACTAGCGGGAGGAAGTAATGAGCAGTTCTTC.